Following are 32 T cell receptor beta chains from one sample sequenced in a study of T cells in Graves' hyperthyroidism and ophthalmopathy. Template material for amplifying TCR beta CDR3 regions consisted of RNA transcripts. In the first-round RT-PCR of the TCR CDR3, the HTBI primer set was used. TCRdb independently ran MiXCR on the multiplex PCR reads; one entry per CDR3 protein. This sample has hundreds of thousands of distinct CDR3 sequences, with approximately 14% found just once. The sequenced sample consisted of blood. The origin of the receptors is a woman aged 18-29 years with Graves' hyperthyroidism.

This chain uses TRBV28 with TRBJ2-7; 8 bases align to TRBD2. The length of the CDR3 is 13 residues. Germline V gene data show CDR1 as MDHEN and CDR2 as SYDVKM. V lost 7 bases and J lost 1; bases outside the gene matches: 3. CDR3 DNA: TGTGCCAGCACCTCGGGGGGGTCCTACGAGCAGTACTTC. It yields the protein CASTSGGSYEQYF.

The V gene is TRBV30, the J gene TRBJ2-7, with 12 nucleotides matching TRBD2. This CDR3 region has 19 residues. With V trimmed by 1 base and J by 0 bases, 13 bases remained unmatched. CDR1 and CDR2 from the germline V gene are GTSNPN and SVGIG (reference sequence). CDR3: CAWSGGRTSGVTSSYEQYF. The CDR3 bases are TGTGCCTGGAGTGGTGGGAGGACTAGCGGGGTTACTAGCTCCTACGAGCAGTACTTC.

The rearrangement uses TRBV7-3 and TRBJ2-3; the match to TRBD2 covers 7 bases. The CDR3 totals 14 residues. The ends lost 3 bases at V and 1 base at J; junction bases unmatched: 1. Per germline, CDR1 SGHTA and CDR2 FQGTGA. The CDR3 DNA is TGTGCCAGCAGCTTCACTAGCGGCACAGATACGCAGTATTTT. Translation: CASSFTSGTDTQYF. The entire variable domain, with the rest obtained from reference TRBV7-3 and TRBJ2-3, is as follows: GAGVSQTPSNKVTEKGKYVELRCDPISGHTALYWYRQSLGQGPEFLIYFQGTGAADDSGLPNDRFFAVRPEGSVSTLKIQRTERGDSAVYLCASSFTSGTDTQYFGPGTRLTVL.

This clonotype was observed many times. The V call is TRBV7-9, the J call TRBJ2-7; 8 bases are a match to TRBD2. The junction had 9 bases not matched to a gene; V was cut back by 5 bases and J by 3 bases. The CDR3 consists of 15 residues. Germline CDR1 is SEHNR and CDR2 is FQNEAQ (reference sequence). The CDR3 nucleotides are TGTGCCAGCAGCCTTAGCATTGCGGGGGGCTACGAGCAGTACTTC. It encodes CASSLSIAGGYEQYF.

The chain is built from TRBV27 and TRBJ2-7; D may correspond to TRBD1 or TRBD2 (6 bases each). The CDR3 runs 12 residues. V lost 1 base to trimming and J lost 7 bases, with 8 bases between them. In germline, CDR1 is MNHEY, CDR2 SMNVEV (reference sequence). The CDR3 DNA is TGTGCCAGCAGTTTATGGGGGGCAGAGCAGTACTTC. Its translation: CASSLWGAEQYF.

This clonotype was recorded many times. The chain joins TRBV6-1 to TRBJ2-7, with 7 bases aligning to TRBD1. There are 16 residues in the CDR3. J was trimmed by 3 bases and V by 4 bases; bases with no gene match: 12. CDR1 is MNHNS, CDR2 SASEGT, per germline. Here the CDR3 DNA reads TGTGCCAGCAGTGCCCCGGACAGGATCCTCATCTACGAGCAGTACTTC. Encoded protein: CASSAPDRILIYEQYF.

The CDR3 sequence: CASSMRPTGNYGYTF. As DNA, the CDR3 is TGTGCCAGTAGTATGCGACCGACAGGGAACTATGGCTACACCTTC. The genes are TRBV19 and TRBJ1-2; TRBD1 matches at 7 bases. CDR3 length: 15 amino acids. The V segment lost 3 bases and the J segment 2 bases; nucleotides outside the gene matches: 6. Germline lookup yields CDR1 LNHDA and CDR2 SQIVND (reference sequence).

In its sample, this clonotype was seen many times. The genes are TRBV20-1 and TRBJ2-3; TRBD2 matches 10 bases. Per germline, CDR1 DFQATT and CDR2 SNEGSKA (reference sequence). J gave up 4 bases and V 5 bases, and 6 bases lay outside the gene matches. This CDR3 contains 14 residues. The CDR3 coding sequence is TGCAGTGCTGCGCTAGCGGGAGACGCAGATACGCAGTATTTT. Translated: CSAALAGDADTQYF.

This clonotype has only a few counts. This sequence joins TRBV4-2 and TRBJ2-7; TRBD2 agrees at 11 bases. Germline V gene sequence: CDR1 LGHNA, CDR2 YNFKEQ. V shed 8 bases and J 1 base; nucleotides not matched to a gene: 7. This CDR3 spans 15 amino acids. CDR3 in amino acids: CASGTSGSGSYEQYF. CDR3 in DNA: TGTGCCAGCGGGACTAGCGGTTCGGGGTCCTACGAGCAGTACTTC.

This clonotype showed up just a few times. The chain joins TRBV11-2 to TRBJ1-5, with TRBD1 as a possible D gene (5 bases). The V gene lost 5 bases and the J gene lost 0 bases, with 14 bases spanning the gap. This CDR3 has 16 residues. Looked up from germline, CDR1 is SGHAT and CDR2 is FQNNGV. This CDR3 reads CASSLGTSDSNQPQHF. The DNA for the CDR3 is TGTGCCAGCAGCCTTGGGACGTCGGATAGCAATCAGCCCCAGCATTTT.

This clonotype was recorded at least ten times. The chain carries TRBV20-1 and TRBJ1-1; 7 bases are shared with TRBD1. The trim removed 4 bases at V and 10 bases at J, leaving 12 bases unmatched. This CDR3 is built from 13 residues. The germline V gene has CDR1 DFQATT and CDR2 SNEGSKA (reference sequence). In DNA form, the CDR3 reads TGCAGTGCTATCCTTGGGACAGATGTGAGAGCTTTCTTT. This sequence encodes CSAILGTDVRAFF.

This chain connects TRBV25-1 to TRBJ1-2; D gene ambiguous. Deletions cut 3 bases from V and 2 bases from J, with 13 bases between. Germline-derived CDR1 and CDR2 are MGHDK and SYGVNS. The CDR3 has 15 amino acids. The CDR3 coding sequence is TGTGCCAGCAGTGAGGTCGGAGGCGGCAACTATGGCTACACCTTC. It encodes CASSEVGGGNYGYTF.

The chain's CDR3 is CASSYSSGFEEQFF. In DNA, the CDR3 is TGTGCCAGCAGTTACTCGAGTGGATTCGAGGAGCAGTTCTTC. The chain couples TRBV6-2 or TRBV6-3 to TRBJ2-1; D gene ambiguous. Deletions cut 0 bases from V and 10 bases from J, with 13 bases between. The CDR3 spans 14 residues. Per the germline V gene, CDR1 is MNHEY and CDR2 is SVGEGT.

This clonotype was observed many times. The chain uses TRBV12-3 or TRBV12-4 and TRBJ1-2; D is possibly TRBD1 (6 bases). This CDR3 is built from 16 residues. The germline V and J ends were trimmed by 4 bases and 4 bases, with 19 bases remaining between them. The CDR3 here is CASSSAMQGRVYGYTF. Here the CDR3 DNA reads TGTGCCAGCAGTTCCGCGATGCAGGGGCGCGTCTATGGCTACACCTTC.

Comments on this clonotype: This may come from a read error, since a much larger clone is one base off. CDR3 DNA sequence: TGTGCCTGCTCACGGGAAGGGGCAAACTATGGCTACACCTTC. This codes for CACSREGANYGYTF. V is TRBV18 and J is TRBJ1-2; possibly TRBD1 for D (5 bases). The CDR3 covers 14 residues. Germline CDR1 and CDR2: KGHSH and LQKENI.

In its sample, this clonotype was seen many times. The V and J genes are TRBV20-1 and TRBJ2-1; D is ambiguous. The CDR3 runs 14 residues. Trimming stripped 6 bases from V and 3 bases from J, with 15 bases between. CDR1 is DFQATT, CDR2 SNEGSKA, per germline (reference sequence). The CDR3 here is CSAPEALNYNEQFF. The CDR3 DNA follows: TGCAGTGCCCCCGAGGCTTTGAACTACAATGAGCAGTTCTTC.

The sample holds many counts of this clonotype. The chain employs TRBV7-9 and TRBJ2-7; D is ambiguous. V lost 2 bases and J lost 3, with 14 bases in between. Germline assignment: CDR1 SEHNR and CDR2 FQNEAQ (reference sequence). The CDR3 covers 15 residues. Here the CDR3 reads CASSLFGPKSYEQYF. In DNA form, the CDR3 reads TGTGCCAGCAGCTTATTCGGGCCCAAGAGCTACGAGCAGTACTTC.

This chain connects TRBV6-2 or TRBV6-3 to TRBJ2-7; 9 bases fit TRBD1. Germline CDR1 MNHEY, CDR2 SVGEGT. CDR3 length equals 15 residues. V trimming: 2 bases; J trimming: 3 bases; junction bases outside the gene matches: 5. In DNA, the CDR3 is TGTGCCAGCAGTTACCCGGGACAGGGAGGCTACGAGCAGTACTTC. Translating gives CASSYPGQGGYEQYF.

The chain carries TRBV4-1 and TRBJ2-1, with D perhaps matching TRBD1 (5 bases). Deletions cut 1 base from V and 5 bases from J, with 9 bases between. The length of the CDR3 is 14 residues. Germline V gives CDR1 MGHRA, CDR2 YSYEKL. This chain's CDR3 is CASSQVGAHNEQFF. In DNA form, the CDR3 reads TGCGCCAGCAGCCAAGTAGGGGCACACAATGAGCAGTTCTTC.

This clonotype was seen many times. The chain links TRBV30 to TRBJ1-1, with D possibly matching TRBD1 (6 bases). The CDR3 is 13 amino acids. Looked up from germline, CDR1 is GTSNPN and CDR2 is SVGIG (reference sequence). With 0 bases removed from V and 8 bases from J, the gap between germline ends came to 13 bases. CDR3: CAWSVGTLEEAFF. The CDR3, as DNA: TGTGCCTGGAGTGTAGGGACATTGGAGGAAGCTTTCTTT.

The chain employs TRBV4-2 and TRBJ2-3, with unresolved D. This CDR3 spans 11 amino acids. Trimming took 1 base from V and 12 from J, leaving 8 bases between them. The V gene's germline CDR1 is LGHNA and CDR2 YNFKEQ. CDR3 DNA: TGTGCCAGCAGCCAAGGGGTGGGACAGTATTTT. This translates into CASSQGVGQYF.

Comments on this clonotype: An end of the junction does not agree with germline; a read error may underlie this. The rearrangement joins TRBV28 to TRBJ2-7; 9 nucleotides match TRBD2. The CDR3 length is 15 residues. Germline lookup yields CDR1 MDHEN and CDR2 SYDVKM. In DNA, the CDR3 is TGTGCCAGCAGTGCCGGAGCGGGGGGAAACTACGAGCAGCACTTC. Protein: CASSAGAGGNYEQHF.

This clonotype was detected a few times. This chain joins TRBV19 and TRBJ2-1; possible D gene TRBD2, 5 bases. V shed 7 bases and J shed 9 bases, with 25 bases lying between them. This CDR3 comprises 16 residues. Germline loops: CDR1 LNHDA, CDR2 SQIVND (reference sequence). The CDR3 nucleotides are TGTGCCAGTACTCTTCGGTTGGAAACTAGGCATCGTGAGCAGTTCTTC. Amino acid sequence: CASTLRLETRHREQFF.

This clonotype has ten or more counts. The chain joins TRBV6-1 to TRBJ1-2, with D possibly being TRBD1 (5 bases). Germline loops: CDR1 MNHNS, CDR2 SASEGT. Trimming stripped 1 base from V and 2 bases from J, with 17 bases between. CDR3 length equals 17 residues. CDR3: CASSEEEGGDSNYGYTF. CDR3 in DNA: TGTGCCAGCAGTGAAGAGGAGGGTGGAGACAGCAACTATGGCTACACCTTC.

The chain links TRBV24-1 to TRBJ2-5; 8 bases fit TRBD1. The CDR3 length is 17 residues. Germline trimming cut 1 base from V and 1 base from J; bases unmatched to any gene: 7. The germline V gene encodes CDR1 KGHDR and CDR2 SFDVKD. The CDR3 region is CATSDFRAGGAQETQYF. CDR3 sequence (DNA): TGTGCCACCAGTGATTTTAGGGCAGGGGGCGCCCAAGAGACCCAGTACTTC.

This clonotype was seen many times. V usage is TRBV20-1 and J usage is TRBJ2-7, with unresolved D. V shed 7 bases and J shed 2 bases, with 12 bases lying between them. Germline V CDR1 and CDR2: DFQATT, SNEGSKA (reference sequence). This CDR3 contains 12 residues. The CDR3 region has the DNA TGCAGTGGGCAGGAACATACCTACGAGCAGTACTTC. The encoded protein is CSGQEHTYEQYF.

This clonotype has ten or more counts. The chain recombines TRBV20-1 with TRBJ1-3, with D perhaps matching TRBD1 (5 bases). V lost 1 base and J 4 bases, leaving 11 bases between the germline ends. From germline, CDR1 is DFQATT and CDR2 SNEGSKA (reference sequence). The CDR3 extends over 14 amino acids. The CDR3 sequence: CSARGAGQGNTIYF. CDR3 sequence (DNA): TGCAGTGCTAGAGGGGCAGGGCAAGGAAACACCATATATTTT.

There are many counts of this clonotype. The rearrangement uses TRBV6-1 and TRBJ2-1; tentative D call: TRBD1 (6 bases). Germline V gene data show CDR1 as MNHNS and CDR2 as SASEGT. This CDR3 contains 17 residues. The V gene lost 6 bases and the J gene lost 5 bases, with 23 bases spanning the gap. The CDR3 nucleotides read TGTGCCAGCAGAAACAGGGATTTGGGAGCGGTCCACAATGAGCAGTTCTTC. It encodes CASRNRDLGAVHNEQFF.

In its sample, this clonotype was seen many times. CDR3 nucleotides: TGTGCCTGGAGTAGGGGGAACTACGAGCAGTACTTC. Its translation is CAWSRGNYEQYF. The gene calls are TRBV30 and TRBJ2-7, with D possibly TRBD1 on 6 matching bases. The V end was cut by 2 bases, the J end by 3 bases, with 8 bases between. The germline V gene encodes CDR1 GTSNPN and CDR2 SVGIG (reference sequence). CDR3 length: 12 amino acids.

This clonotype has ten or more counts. The CDR3 DNA follows: TGTGCCAGCAGCGAGGGGACAGGGAATTCACCCCTCCACTTT. Residues: CASSEGTGNSPLHF. The rearrangement uses TRBV7-2 and TRBJ1-6; 9 positions match TRBD1. The CDR3 has 14 residues. V was clipped by 5 bases and J by 7 bases; unmatched bases: 3. Germline values: CDR1 SGHTA, CDR2 FQGNSA.

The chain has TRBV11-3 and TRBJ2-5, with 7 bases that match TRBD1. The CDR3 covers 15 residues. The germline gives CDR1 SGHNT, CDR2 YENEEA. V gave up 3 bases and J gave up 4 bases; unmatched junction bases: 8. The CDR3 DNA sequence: TGTGCCAGCAGCTTCGGAGACAGGGAAAGAGAGACCCAGTACTTC. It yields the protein CASSFGDRERETQYF.

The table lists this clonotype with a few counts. The CDR3 nucleotides read TGTGCCAGCAGCCGACTAGGACAGTTCGACACCCAGTACTTC. Its protein product is CASSRLGQFDTQYF. The gene calls are TRBV5-5 and TRBJ2-5; D is possibly TRBD1 or TRBD2 (6 bases each). Trimming pared 4 bases from V and 8 bases from J, leaving 18 bases between. CDR1 SGHKS and CDR2 YYEKEE come from the germline V gene (reference sequence). The CDR3 runs to 14 residues.